The 16 T cell receptor beta chains given below trace back to one sample, sequenced in a study of Ad26.COV2.S vaccination and SARS-CoV-2 variants. TCRdb's table, derived via immunoSEQ multiplex PCR, lists solely in-frame clones and lacks some. The sample comprises some 270,000 clones, around nine tenths of which are singletons, and 2.9% rests with the top ten. Sample treatment: roughly 18 received Ad26.COV2.S at low or high dose, single or two shots; a few received placebo; per-sample allocation not given. Repertoires come from day 63 after the first vaccine or placebo injection. This sample comprised peripheral blood, obtained in a trial of Ad26.COV2.S vaccine versus placebo. The receptors were sampled from a person between 18 and 60 years old who received the Ad26.COV2.S COVID-19 vaccine or a placebo.

The chain recombines TRBV6-5 with TRBJ2-5; 7 bases align to TRBD1. The CDR3 extends over 12 amino acids. V gave up 10 bases and J gave up 5 bases; unmatched junction bases: 7. Per the germline V gene, CDR1 is MNHEY and CDR2 is SVGAGI. CDR3 amino acids: CATRQGQETQYF. The CDR3 bases are TGTGCCACCCGACAGGGTCAGGAGACCCAGTACTTC.

CDR3 sequence (DNA): TGTGCCAGCAGCTCATCAGGGGCCCCTAATGAAAAACTGTTTTTT. This gives the protein CASSSSGAPNEKLFF. The chain uses TRBV11-2 and TRBJ1-4; maybe TRBD1 (6 bases). Trimming pared 4 bases from V and 3 bases from J, leaving 12 bases between. Germline V lookup: CDR1 SGHAT, CDR2 FQNNGV. The CDR3 is made up of 15 amino acids.

The chain recombines TRBV9 with TRBJ2-5; 10 nucleotides agree with TRBD2. This CDR3 region has 15 residues. The J segment lost 2 bases and the V segment lost 5 bases, leaving 6 bases of the junction unmatched. Germline CDR1 and CDR2: SGDLS and YYNGEE. The DNA of the CDR3 is TGTGCCAGCAGTCCTAGCGGGGGCTCACAAGAGACCCAGTACTTC. It is translated as CASSPSGGSQETQYF.

The chain is built from TRBV9 and TRBJ2-5, with 10 bases aligning to TRBD2. The germline CDR1 and CDR2 sequences are SGDLS and YYNGEE. CDR3 length equals 16 residues. V was clipped by 0 bases and J by 5 bases; unmatched bases: 7. The DNA for the CDR3 is TGTGCCAGCAGCGTAGGGTCTAGCGGGAGTTTCGAGACCCAGTACTTC. Protein sequence: CASSVGSSGSFETQYF.

The chain has TRBV11-2 and TRBJ2-1; TRBD2 matches 15 bases. The V gene end was trimmed by 3 bases and the J gene end by 0 bases; junction bases not matched to a gene: 6. Germline CDR1 is SGHAT and CDR2 is FQNNGV. The CDR3 consists of 19 residues. In DNA, the CDR3 is TGTGCCAGCAGCTTCCGGGGACTAGCGGGGGGCCACTCCTACAATGAGCAGTTCTTC. It encodes CASSFRGLAGGHSYNEQFF. Based on the CDR3 plus reference TRBV11-2 and TRBJ2-1, the full variable domain is EAGVAQSPRYKIIEKRQSVAFWCNPISGHATLYWYQQILGQGPKLLIQFQNNGVVDDSQLPKDRFSAERLKGVDSTLKIQPAKLEDSAVYLCASSFRGLAGGHSYNEQFFGPGTRLTVL.

This clone was counted once. The chain has TRBV12-3 or TRBV12-4 and TRBJ1-2; D is unresolved. V was trimmed by 2 bases and J by 2 bases, leaving 6 bases between them. The CDR3 is made up of 13 amino acids. CDR3 sequence: CASSLRENYGYTF. The CDR3 DNA reads as TGTGCCAGCAGTTTACGGGAGAACTATGGCTACACCTTC.

The chain couples TRBV7-8 to TRBJ1-3, with 9 bases identical to TRBD1. Trimming removed 4 bases from V and 0 bases from J; junction bases left unmatched: 16. The germline V gene has CDR1 SGHVS and CDR2 FQNEAQ. CDR3 length: 20 residues. For the CDR3, the DNA is TGTGCCAGCAGCTCGAACAGGGGGCGCGGAGCAGCTTTCTCTGGAAACACCATATATTTT. Translating gives CASSSNRGRGAAFSGNTIYF. Using reference TRBV7-8 and TRBJ1-3 for the parts outside the CDR3, the full variable domain is GAGVSQSPRYKVAKRGQDVALRCDPISGHVSLFWYQQALGQGPEFLTYFQNEAQLDKSGLPSDRFFAERPEGSVSTLKIQRTQQEDSAVYLCASSSNRGRGAAFSGNTIYFGEGSWLTVV.

The V call is TRBV7-2, the J call TRBJ2-5; TRBD2 agrees at 10 bases. Germline CDR1 is SGHTA and CDR2 is FQGNSA. The junction had 10 bases not matched to a gene; V was cut back by 5 bases and J by 4 bases. CDR3 length equals 16 residues. CDR3 sequence (DNA): TGTGCCAGCAGCCCCCGAGTAGCGGGAGGAGGAGAGACCCAGTACTTC. Translated: CASSPRVAGGGETQYF.

This clone was picked up one time. The J gene is TRBJ2-7, the V gene TRBV7-2; no clear D. Germline lookup yields CDR1 SGHTA and CDR2 FQGNSA. V was shortened by 5 bases and J by 3 bases, with 5 bases between the two germline ends. The CDR3 length is 11 residues. CDR3 sequence (DNA): TGTGCCAGCAGCGGAAGCTACGAGCAGTACTTC. Translating it yields CASSGSYEQYF.

This clone showed up just once. V is TRBV28 and J is TRBJ1-4, with D perhaps matching TRBD1 (5 bases). The V end lost 5 bases, the J end lost 2 bases, and 9 bases lay between the germline ends. CDR1 is MDHEN, CDR2 SYDVKM, per germline. This CDR3 comprises 14 residues. The CDR3 loop is CASSLGDTNEKLFF. For the CDR3, the DNA is TGTGCCAGCAGTCTGGGGGACACTAATGAAAAACTGTTTTTT.

The chain uses TRBV18 and TRBJ1-3; no definite D call. The CDR3 is made up of 14 amino acids. Trimming cost V 0 bases and J 5 bases, with 8 bases left between them. The germline V gene encodes CDR1 KGHSH and CDR2 LQKENI. CDR3 nucleotide sequence: TGTGCCAGCTCACCACCGAGCAGGCGAAACACCATATATTTT. Its protein is CASSPPSRRNTIYF.

The rearrangement links TRBV27 to TRBJ2-1, with D hard to call. V lost 5 bases to trimming and J lost 0 bases, with 11 bases between them. This CDR3 contains 15 residues. Germline CDR1 is MNHEY and CDR2 is SMNVEV (reference sequence). The CDR3 region has the DNA TGTGCCAGCAGTCTACACCCGAGCTCCTACAATGAGCAGTTCTTC. Translating gives CASSLHPSSYNEQFF.

V gene TRBV1 combines with J gene TRBJ2-7; TRBD2, the table's D call, was not compared with the DNA. TRBV1 is noted as a pseudogene. The CDR3 spans 16 residues. The CDR3 spells CTSSSAALERPYEQYV. In DNA form, the CDR3 reads TGCACCAGCAGCAGCGCGGCGCTGGAGAGGCCCTACGAGCAGTACGTC.

This chain links TRBV3-1 (or the pseudogene TRBV3-2) with TRBJ2-1; TRBD2 agrees at 13 bases. Trimming at V came to 1 base and at J to 7 bases, leaving 4 bases not matched to a gene. The CDR3 has 16 amino acids. The V gene's germline CDR1 is LGHDT and CDR2 YNNKEL (reference sequence). The CDR3 sequence: CASSQAGTSGKNEQFF. The CDR3 DNA reads TGTGCCAGCAGCCAAGCCGGGACTAGCGGGAAAAATGAGCAGTTCTTC.

This chain joins TRBV9 and TRBJ2-7; 8 bases line up with TRBD1. Germline values: CDR1 SGDLS, CDR2 YYNGEE. After removal of 3 bases from V and 5 bases from J, the junction contained 10 bases not matched to a gene. The CDR3 length is 15 residues. CDR3 sequence (DNA): TGTGCCAGCAGCGCCCTGACAGGGGCGAGGGACGAGCAGTACTTC. Translation: CASSALTGARDEQYF.

The gene calls are TRBV19 and TRBJ2-3; D is possibly TRBD1 (5 bases). V was pared by 9 bases and J by 4 bases, with 17 bases between. CDR1 is LNHDA, CDR2 SQIVND, per germline (reference sequence). The CDR3 is made up of 14 amino acids. DNA for the CDR3: TGTGCCAGCAGGGATCTCCCCGGGCCAGATACGCAGTATTTT. This encodes CASRDLPGPDTQYF.